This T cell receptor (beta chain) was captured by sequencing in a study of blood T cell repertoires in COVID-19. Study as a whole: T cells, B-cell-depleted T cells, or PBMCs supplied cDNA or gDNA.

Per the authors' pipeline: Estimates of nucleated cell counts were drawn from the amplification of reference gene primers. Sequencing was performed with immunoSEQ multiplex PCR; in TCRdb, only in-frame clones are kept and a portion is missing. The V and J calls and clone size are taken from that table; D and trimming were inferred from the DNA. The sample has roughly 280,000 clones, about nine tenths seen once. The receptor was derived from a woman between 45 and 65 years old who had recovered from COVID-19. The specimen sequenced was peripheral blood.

CDR3: CASSRGLAGEQETQYF. DNA for the CDR3: TGCGCCAGCAGCCGGGGACTAGCGGGGGAACAAGAGACCCAGTACTTC. This sequence joins TRBV5-1 and TRBJ2-5; 14 positions match TRBD2. With 4 bases clipped from V and 2 bases from J, the junction kept 4 bases outside the gene matches. CDR1 SGHRS and CDR2 YFSETQ come from the germline V gene. CDR3 length equals 16 residues.